A selection of T cell receptor beta chains follows, all from one sample in a study of T cell changes during pregnancy in multiple sclerosis. This table comes from immunoSEQ multiplex PCR, and its TCRdb copy is limited to in-frame clones, with some not included. In the table there are roughly 77,000 clones, roughly 92% of which are singletons. Specimen: peripheral blood, collected in the second trimester of pregnancy. The source of these receptors is a female donor with multiple sclerosis, enrolled in a pregnancy study. The CDR3 runs from the conserved cysteine through the conserved F or W. The D gene is left open where the match is weak. Where a row states a size, it is once, few, many or the class of an expanded clone; other rows omit it.

j_call | clone_size | d_call | v_call | cdr3_aa | cdr3_nt
TRBJ2-1 | NA | TRBD1 | TRBV9 | CASSARTGWNEQFF | TGTGCCAGCAGCGCCAGGACAGGGTGGAATGAGCAGTTCTTC
TRBJ2-3 | NA | TRBD2 | TRBV5-1 | CASSLGLAGGRDTQYF | TGCGCCAGCAGCTTGGGACTAGCGGGAGGCCGAGATACGCAGTATTTT
TRBJ2-5 | NA | TRBD2 | TRBV30 | CAWKGGLAGGPYKTQYF | TGTGCCTGGAAGGGGGGACTAGCGGGAGGGCCCTATAAGACCCAGTACTTC
TRBJ2-5 | NA | TRBD2 | TRBV7-2 | CASSPKRDGAKETQYF | TGTGCCAGCAGCCCAAAGCGGGACGGGGCTAAAGAGACCCAGTACTTC
TRBJ2-3 | once | TRBD2 | TRBV5-4 | CASSLVSPWGGDTQYF | TGTGCCAGCAGCTTGGTTAGCCCATGGGGGGGGGATACGCAGTATTTT
TRBJ2-2 | NA | TRBD2 | TRBV7-2 | CASSARWASGGGTGELFF | TGTGCCAGCAGCGCACGGTGGGCTAGCGGGGGGGGAACCGGGGAGCTGTTTTTT
TRBJ2-3 | NA | NA | TRBV29-1 | CSVVRSTDTQYF | TGCAGCGTTGTGCGGAGCACAGATACGCAGTATTTT
TRBJ2-1 | NA | TRBD1 | TRBV5-1 | CASSSGTETYNEQFF | TGCGCCAGCAGTTCCGGGACAGAGACCTACAATGAGCAGTTCTTC
TRBJ2-3 | NA | NA | TRBV7-3 | CASSLGTTDSDTQYF | TGTGCCAGCAGCTTAGGAACTACTGATTCAGATACGCAGTATTTT
TRBJ1-4 | NA | TRBD1 | TRBV7-9 | CASSTDRGLTNEKLFF | TGTGCCAGCAGTACCGACAGGGGGCTAACTAATGAAAAACTGTTTTTT
TRBJ2-2 | NA | NA | TRBV19 | CASSPRQERNTGELFF | TGTGCCAGTAGCCCGCGACAGGAACGAAACACCGGGGAGCTGTTTTTT
TRBJ1-1 | NA | NA | TRBV29-1 | CSGITVRSPEAFF | TGCAGCGGGATCACAGTAAGATCGCCTGAAGCTTTCTTT
TRBJ1-6 | NA | TRBD1 | TRBV2 | CASPAGGDSRSPLHF | TGTGCCAGCCCGGCCGGGGGGGACAGTCGTTCACCCCTCCACTTT
TRBJ2-5 | NA | NA | TRBV19 | CASQQGNQETQYF | TGTGCCAGCCAACAGGGAAACCAAGAGACCCAGTACTTC
TRBJ1-5 | NA | NA | TRBV23-1 | CASSQSRSQPQHF | TGCGCCAGCAGTCAATCGCGAAGCCAGCCCCAGCATTTT
TRBJ1-2 | NA | NA | TRBV19 | CASSQTQRRGTDTF | TGTGCCAGTTCCCAAACCCAGAGACGGGGGACGGACACCTTC
TRBJ2-3 | NA | TRBD1 | TRBV4-3 | CASSLRTGTSTDTQYF | TGCGCCAGCAGCCTCAGGACAGGGACTAGCACAGATACGCAGTATTTT
TRBJ2-4 | NA | TRBD1 | TRBV5-6 | CASSPGTDIQYF | TGTGCCAGCAGCCCGGGGACAGATATTCAGTACTTC
TRBJ2-3 | NA | NA | TRBV15 | CATSTFTQGGRGDTQYF | TGTGCCACCAGCACTTTCACTCAGGGGGGCCGCGGAGATACGCAGTATTTT
TRBJ1-5 | once | NA | TRBV2 | CASSEEVQGPQPQHF | TGTGCCAGCAGTGAAGAGGTACAGGGCCCTCAGCCCCAGCATTTT
TRBJ2-3 | NA | NA | TRBV27 | CASSFGLVMDTQYF | TGTGCCAGCAGTTTTGGGCTGGTAATGGATACGCAGTATTTT
TRBJ2-5 | NA | NA | TRBV19 | CASSLQETQYF | TGTGCCAGTAGTCTGCAAGAGACCCAGTACTTC
TRBJ1-2 | NA | NA | TRBV28 | CASRALYGYTF | TGTGCCAGCAGGGCTCTCTATGGCTACACCTTC
TRBJ2-1 | once | NA | TRBV7-3 | CARDKGSSYNEQFF | TGTGCCAGGGACAAGGGATCTTCATACAATGAGCAGTTCTTC
TRBJ2-1 | NA | TRBD2 | TRBV5-4 | CASSALTSGGPSNEQFF | TGTGCCAGCAGCGCACTTACTAGCGGGGGGCCTTCCAATGAGCAGTTCTTC
TRBJ1-1 | few | TRBD1 | TRBV18 | CASSPYKPTGDVAFF | TGTGCCAGCTCACCATATAAGCCGACAGGGGATGTGGCTTTCTTT
TRBJ1-4 | NA | NA | TRBV2 | CASNTRGENEKLFF | TGTGCCAGCAATACCAGGGGAGAAAATGAAAAACTGTTTTTT
TRBJ1-2 | few | NA | TRBV10-3 | CAISELPAYGYTF | TGTGCCATCAGTGAGTTGCCAGCGTATGGCTACACCTTC
TRBJ2-5 | NA | TRBD1 | TRBV9 | CASSVGTGVGKETQYF | TGTGCCAGCAGCGTGGGGACAGGGGTGGGAAAAGAGACCCAGTACTTC
TRBJ2-1 | NA | NA | TRBV7-6 | CASSLAPQIYNEQFF | TGTGCCAGCAGCTTAGCGCCCCAGATATACAATGAGCAGTTCTTC
TRBJ1-1 | NA | TRBD1 | TRBV2 | CASSGTKKTGPKNTEAFF | TGTGCCAGCAGTGGAACCAAAAAGACAGGGCCGAAGAACACTGAAGCTTTCTTT
TRBJ1-2 | NA | NA | TRBV10-3 | CAISESVVVTRYGYTF | TGTGCCATCAGTGAGAGTGTCGTGGTCACTCGGTATGGCTACACCTTC
TRBJ2-1 | NA | NA | TRBV19 | CASSSRGALNEQFF | TGTGCCAGTAGTAGTCGGGGTGCGCTCAATGAGCAGTTCTTC
TRBJ2-7 | NA | TRBD2 | TRBV7-8 | CASSSSGGVAYEQYF | TGTGCCAGCAGCTCAAGCGGGGGGGTAGCCTACGAGCAGTACTTC
TRBJ2-7 | NA | TRBD1 | TRBV19 | CASSTRQGTYEQYF | TGTGCCAGTAGTACGAGACAGGGGACGTACGAGCAGTACTTC
TRBJ1-3 | NA | NA | TRBV19 | CASSLPRTVAGNTIYF | TGTGCCAGTAGTCTCCCTCGGACAGTTGCTGGAAACACCATATATTTT
TRBJ1-4 | NA | NA | TRBV18 | CASSPFTGSTNEKLFF | TGTGCCAGCTCACCTTTTACAGGGTCGACTAATGAAAAACTGTTTTTT
TRBJ1-3 | NA | NA | TRBV11-3 | CASSFSTGSSGNTIYF | TGTGCCAGCAGCTTCTCGACAGGTAGCTCTGGAAACACCATATATTTT
TRBJ2-3 | NA | NA | TRBV7-2 | CASSLGEAVADTQYF | TGTGCCAGCAGCTTAGGGGAGGCGGTGGCAGATACGCAGTATTTT
TRBJ2-3 | NA | NA | TRBV18 | CASSLQGPSTDTQYF | TGTGCCAGCTCATTACAGGGCCCTAGCACAGATACGCAGTATTTT